This TCR beta chain appears in the sequencing data of a study of regulatory T cells in long-lasting Graves disease. Overall study: Persistence in Graves' disease denoted antithyroid drug use beyond 5 years alongside positive TSH receptor antibodies.

The time point was: persistent/refractory GD, antithyroid drugs over 5 years with positive TRAb. Researchers made the TCR library from RNA that was extracted from PBMCs. Whole-study findings and limits: Whereas roughly 1,000 public clonotypes were shared by new patients, persistent patients shared more, at around 2,700. Persistent disease preferred TRBV28, TRBJ1-2 and TRBJ2-5.

V shed 0 bases and J shed 10 bases, with 7 bases lying between them. CDR3 length equals 13 residues. The germline V gene has CDR1 SGHVS and CDR2 FQNEAQ. Sequencing libraries for TCR beta were prepared with iRepertoire HTBI primers and Arm-PCR of CDR3 regions. One entry per CDR3 protein, called by TCRdb with MiXCR from the multiplex PCR reads. Found here are around 450,000 distinct CDR3 sequences, around a fifth of them singletons; the top ten hold 6.5% to 9%. This clonotype appeared many times. What it recognizes is unknown. This chain joins TRBV7-8 and TRBJ1-6; D unresolved. This sequence originates from a female donor with Graves disease. Material: peripheral blood mononuclear cells (PBMCs), obtained when the disease was refractory, from a patient treated with antithyroid drugs. The CDR3 coding sequence is TGTGCCAGCAGCTTAGCCCGGAGCTCACCCCTCCACTTT. Translated: CASSLARSSPLHF. The full variable domain, completed using reference TRBV7-8 and TRBJ1-6, is GAGVSQSPRYKVAKRGQDVALRCDPISGHVSLFWYQQALGQGPEFLTYFQNEAQLDKSGLPSDRFFAERPEGSVSTLKIQRTQQEDSAVYLCASSLARSSPLHFGNGTRLTVT.